Detailed here is one T cell receptor (beta chain). Its antigen is unidentified. This sample is part of a study of beta chain features in type 1 diabetes. Study-level findings and limits: HLA influence on TCRB rearrangement stayed unresolved here.

It was via CD45RO/CCR7/CD25/CD127/CD95/CD27 that CD4+ naive, central memory, regulatory and stem cell-like memory cells were sorted. Expressed TCRB transcripts were sequenced, since all the RNA that had been isolated was reverse transcribed. Roughly 3.6 million reads per sample on average were obtained from naive, central memory and regulatory T cell samples. Profiled with immunoSEQ multiplex PCR; TCRdb holds only in-frame clones, not every one. This sample has roughly 450,000 clones; roughly 11% occur once, and the top ten carry over 0.04%. Germline-derived CDR1 and CDR2 are MGHRA and YSYEKL. The J segment lost 4 bases and the V segment lost 2 bases, leaving 5 bases of the junction unmatched. The CDR3 totals 15 residues.

The genes are TRBV4-1 and TRBJ1-2; TRBD1 agrees at 9 bases. The sequence was collected from a woman aged 18-29 years in good health. The sequencing sample was made of naive CD4+ T cells from blood. Here the CDR3 reads CASSQPGQGPYGYTF. The DNA for the CDR3 is TGCGCCAGCAGCCAACCGGGACAGGGACCCTATGGCTACACCTTC.